A selection of T cell receptor beta chains follows, all from one sample in a study of control samples from healthy donors and cancer patients. Repertoires were generated with immunoSEQ multiplex PCR, while TCRdb's copy carries only in-frame clones and drops some. The sample lists 120,000 to 150,000 clones, around 85% occurring once. The sample comprised blood. The receptors derive from a young woman in good health. CDR3s include the opening cysteine and the closing phenylalanine or tryptophan. The order of the fields is V gene, J gene, clone size, D gene, CDR3 DNA, CDR3 protein. The D gene is left open where the match is weak. Only some rows state a clone size, as once, few, many or a class for expanded clones.

TRBV5-1	TRBJ2-7	.	.	TGCGCCAGCAGCTTGGCCTCAGCGTTCACCGAGCAGTACTTC	CASSLASAFTEQYF
TRBV5-1	TRBJ1-4	.	TRBD1	TGCGCCAGCAGCGACGGACAGGGGGTAACTAATGAAAAACTGTTTTTT	CASSDGQGVTNEKLFF
TRBV19	TRBJ1-5	.	.	TGTGCCAGTAGTAGAGGAAGTCTTCAGCCCCAGCATTTT	CASSRGSLQPQHF
TRBV5-1	TRBJ2-2	.	.	TGCGCCAGCAGCTTGGACCTAGTCGCCGGGGAGCTGTTTTTT	CASSLDLVAGELFF
TRBV5-4	TRBJ1-1	once	.	TGTGCCAGCAGCTTGGGGGGGCAGGGCACTGAAGCTTTCTTT	CASSLGGQGTEAFF
TRBV6-6	TRBJ2-5	.	TRBD1	TGTGCCAGCAGGCGAGCACTCAGGGGGCGCACTCCAGAGACCCAGTACTTC	CASRRALRGRTPETQYF
TRBV6-5	TRBJ2-7	.	.	TGTGCCAGCTCCTCCGGGTTCGAGCAGTACTTC	CASSSGFEQYF
TRBV3-1/TRBV3-2	TRBJ2-4	.	.	TGTGCCAGCAGCCAACCGGATACTCTAGCCAAAAACATTCAGTACTTC	CASSQPDTLAKNIQYF
TRBV24-1	TRBJ1-4	.	.	TGTGCCACCACCCCCCCAGTCTTGGAACGACTGTTTTTT	CATTPPVLERLFF
TRBV6-2/TRBV6-3	TRBJ2-1	.	TRBD2	TGTGCCAGCAGCCAAAGCCGTACTAGCGGTTGGCGTGAGCAGTTCTTC	CASSQSRTSGWREQFF
TRBV3-1/TRBV3-2	TRBJ2-3	.	.	TGTGCCAGCAGCCAGATGGTCACTACCCCTCCAGATACGCAGTATTTT	CASSQMVTTPPDTQYF
TRBV28	TRBJ1-5	.	TRBD1	TGTGCCAGCACCAAATATGGACAGGGGAATCAGCCCCAGCATTTT	CASTKYGQGNQPQHF
TRBV4-1	TRBJ2-1	.	.	TGCGCCAGCAGTAATCTGGGGAATGAGCAGTTCTTC	CASSNLGNEQFF
TRBV4-1	TRBJ2-2	.	.	TGCGCCAGCAGCCATAAGGTGCGGAACACCGGGGAGCTGTTTTTT	CASSHKVRNTGELFF
TRBV9	TRBJ1-3	once	.	TGTGCCAGCAGCACCCGGACCATCTCTGGAAACACCATATATTTT	CASSTRTISGNTIYF
TRBV3-1/TRBV3-2	TRBJ1-5	.	.	TGTGCCAGCAGCCCTGGGCCCCAGCATTTT	CASSPGPQHF
TRBV6-5	TRBJ1-1	.	TRBD1	TGTGCCAGCAGTTACGGGACAGGGAGGAACACTGAAGCTTTCTTT	CASSYGTGRNTEAFF
TRBV7-3	TRBJ2-3	.	.	TGTGCCAGCAGCCCACGTGGGCGAACAGATACGCAGTATTTT	CASSPRGRTDTQYF
TRBV5-1	TRBJ1-2	.	.	TGCGCCAGCACCCTGGAGAAGGGTGGCTACACCTTC	CASTLEKGGYTF
TRBV9	TRBJ2-7	.	TRBD2	TGTGCCAGCAGCGTAGCTAGCGGGAGGGCCTATTACGAGCAGTACTTC	CASSVASGRAYYEQYF
TRBV6-5	TRBJ1-3	.	.	TGTGCCAGCATGGGCCAGGATGGTCGAAACACCATATATTTT	CASMGQDGRNTIYF
TRBV29-1	TRBJ2-3	.	.	TGCAGCGTTGCACGCAGGGCTAGCACAGATACGCAGTATTTT	CSVARRASTDTQYF
TRBV10-3	TRBJ2-1	.	TRBD1	TGTGCCATCAGATCGTCCCGGGACAGGGAAGAGCAGTTCTTC	CAIRSSRDREEQFF
TRBV3-1/TRBV3-2	TRBJ2-3	.	.	TGTGCCAGCAGCCGAAGGGGCCGGACAAGCACAGATACGCAGTATTTT	CASSRRGRTSTDTQYF
TRBV6-5	TRBJ1-4	.	.	TGTGCCAGCAGCCGCGAACACGTCACTAATGAAAAACTGTTTTTT	CASSREHVTNEKLFF
TRBV10-3	TRBJ2-1	.	.	TGTGCCATCAGTGAGGGGAGCTCCTACAATGAGCAGTTCTTC	CAISEGSSYNEQFF
TRBV19	TRBJ2-3	.	.	TGTGCCAGTAGCCCCGCAGGTCGAGATACGCAGTATTTT	CASSPAGRDTQYF
TRBV19	TRBJ1-2	.	TRBD1	TGTGCCAGTAGTCTCGGGACAGAGCTCGGCTATGGCTACACCTTC	CASSLGTELGYGYTF
TRBV19	TRBJ2-2	.	.	TGTGCCAGTAGTATCTTCGCGGGTCATACCGGGGAGCTGTTTTTT	CASSIFAGHTGELFF
TRBV6-5	TRBJ2-1	.	.	TGTGCCAGCAGAGAGACCGGGACAGCGGGTGAGCAGTTCTTC	CASRETGTAGEQFF
TRBV3-1/TRBV3-2	TRBJ2-1	.	TRBD2	TGTGCCAGCAGCCGAACTAGCGGGAGGACCTACAATGAGCAGTTCTTC	CASSRTSGRTYNEQFF
TRBV3-1/TRBV3-2	TRBJ2-3	once	TRBD2	TGTGCCAGCAGCCGACGACTAGCGGGAGCTCTAAGCACAGATACGCAGTATTTT	CASSRRLAGALSTDTQYF
TRBV6-1	TRBJ1-5	once	.	TGTGCCAGCAGTGAAAATAGGGGGGGCATAGGCAATCAGCCCCAGCATTTT	CASSENRGGIGNQPQHF
TRBV6-5	TRBJ2-3	.	TRBD1	TGTGCCAGCGACAGGGCCGGCAGGGATACGCAGTATTTT	CASDRAGRDTQYF
TRBV19	TRBJ1-1	.	.	TGTGCCAGCTCCCCTGGGCCGGGTCCCCCTGAAGCTTTCTTT	CASSPGPGPPEAFF